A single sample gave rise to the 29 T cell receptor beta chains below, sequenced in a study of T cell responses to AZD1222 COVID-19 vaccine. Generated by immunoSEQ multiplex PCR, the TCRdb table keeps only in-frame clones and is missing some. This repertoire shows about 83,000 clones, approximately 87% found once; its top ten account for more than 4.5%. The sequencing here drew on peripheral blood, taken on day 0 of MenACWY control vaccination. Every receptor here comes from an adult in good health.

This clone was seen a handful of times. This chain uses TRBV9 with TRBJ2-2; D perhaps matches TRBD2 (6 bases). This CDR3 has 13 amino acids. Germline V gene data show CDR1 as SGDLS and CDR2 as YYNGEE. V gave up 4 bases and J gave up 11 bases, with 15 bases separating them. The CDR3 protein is CASSLVGGGELFF. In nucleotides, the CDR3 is TGTGCCAGCAGCCTAGTCGGGGGTGGCGAGCTGTTTTTT.

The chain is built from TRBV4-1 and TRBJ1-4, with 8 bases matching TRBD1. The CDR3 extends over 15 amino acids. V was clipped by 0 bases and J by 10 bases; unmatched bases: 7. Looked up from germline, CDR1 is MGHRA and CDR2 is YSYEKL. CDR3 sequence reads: CASSQEGQAVVKLFF. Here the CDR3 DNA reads TGCGCCAGCAGCCAAGAGGGACAGGCCGTAGTAAAACTGTTTTTT.

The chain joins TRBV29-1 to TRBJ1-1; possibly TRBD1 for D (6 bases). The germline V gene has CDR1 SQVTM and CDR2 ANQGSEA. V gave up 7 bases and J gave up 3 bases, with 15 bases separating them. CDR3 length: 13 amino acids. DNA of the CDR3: TGCAGCGCCTACACAGGGTCGGACACTGAAGCTTTCTTT. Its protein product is CSAYTGSDTEAFF.

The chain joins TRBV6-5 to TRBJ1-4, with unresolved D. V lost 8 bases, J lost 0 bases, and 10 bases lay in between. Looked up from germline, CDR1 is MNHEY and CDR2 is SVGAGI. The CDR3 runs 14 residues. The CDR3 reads CASCPSATNEKLFF. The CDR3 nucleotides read TGTGCCAGCTGTCCTAGTGCAACTAATGAAAAACTGTTTTTT.

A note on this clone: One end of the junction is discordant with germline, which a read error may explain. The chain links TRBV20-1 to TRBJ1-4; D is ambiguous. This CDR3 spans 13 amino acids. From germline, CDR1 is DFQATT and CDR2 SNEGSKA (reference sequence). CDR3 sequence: CSASSGTYEKLFF. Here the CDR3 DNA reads TGCAGTGCTAGTTCCGGAACTTATGAAAAACTGTTTTTT.

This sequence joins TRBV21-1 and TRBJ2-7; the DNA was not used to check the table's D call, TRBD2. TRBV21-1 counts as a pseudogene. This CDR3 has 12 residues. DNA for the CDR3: TGTGCCAGGTCGAGGGCCTTAACCAAGCAGTACTTC. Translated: CARSRALTKQYF.

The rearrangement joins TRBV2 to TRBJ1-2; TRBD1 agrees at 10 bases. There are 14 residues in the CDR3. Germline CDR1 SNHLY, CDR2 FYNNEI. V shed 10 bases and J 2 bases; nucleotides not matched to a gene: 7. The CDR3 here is CATLPGQGNYGYTF. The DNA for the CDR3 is TGTGCCACCCTTCCGGGACAGGGGAACTATGGCTACACCTTC.

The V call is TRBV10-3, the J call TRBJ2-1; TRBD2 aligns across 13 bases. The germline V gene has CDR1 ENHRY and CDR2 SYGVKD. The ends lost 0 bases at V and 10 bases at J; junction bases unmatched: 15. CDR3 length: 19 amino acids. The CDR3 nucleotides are TGTGCCATCAGTGAGTCGGCCCAGTCGGGACTAGCGGGGCCCAGGGAGCAGTTCTTC. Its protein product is CAISESAQSGLAGPREQFF.

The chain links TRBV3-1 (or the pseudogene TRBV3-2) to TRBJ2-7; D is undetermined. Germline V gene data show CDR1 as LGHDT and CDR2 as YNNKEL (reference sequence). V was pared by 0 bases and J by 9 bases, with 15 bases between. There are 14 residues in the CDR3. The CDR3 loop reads CASSQDRAGTRQYF. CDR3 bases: TGTGCCAGCAGCCAAGACCGGGCCGGTACAAGGCAGTACTTC.

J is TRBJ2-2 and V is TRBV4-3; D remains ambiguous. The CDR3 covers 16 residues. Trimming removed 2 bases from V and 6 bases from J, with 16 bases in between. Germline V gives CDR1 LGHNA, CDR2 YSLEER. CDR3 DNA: TGCGCCAGCAGCCAACAGTTATTGCGGACGCCCGGGGAGCTGTTTTTT. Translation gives CASSQQLLRTPGELFF.

CDR3 loop: CASSSPPGQGYNQPQHF. The CDR3 DNA is TGTGCCAGCAGCTCCCCCCCCGGACAGGGGTACAATCAGCCCCAGCATTTT. This chain joins TRBV11-3 and TRBJ1-5; TRBD1 agrees at 9 bases. The trim removed 4 bases at V and 3 bases at J, leaving 10 bases unmatched. CDR3 length: 17 residues. Germline CDR1 reads SGHNT; CDR2 reads YENEEA.

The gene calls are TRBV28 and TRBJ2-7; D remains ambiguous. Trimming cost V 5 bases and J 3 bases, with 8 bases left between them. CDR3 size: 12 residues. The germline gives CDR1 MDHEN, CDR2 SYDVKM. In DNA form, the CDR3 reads TGTGCCAGCAGTCCCTCCTACTACGAGCAGTACTTC. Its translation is CASSPSYYEQYF. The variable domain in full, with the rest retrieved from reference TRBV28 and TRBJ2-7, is DVKVTQSSRYLVKRTGEKVFLECVQDMDHENMFWYRQDPGLGLRLIYFSYDVKMKEKGDIPEGYSVSREKKERFSLILESASTNQTSMYLCASSPSYYEQYFGPGTRLTVT.

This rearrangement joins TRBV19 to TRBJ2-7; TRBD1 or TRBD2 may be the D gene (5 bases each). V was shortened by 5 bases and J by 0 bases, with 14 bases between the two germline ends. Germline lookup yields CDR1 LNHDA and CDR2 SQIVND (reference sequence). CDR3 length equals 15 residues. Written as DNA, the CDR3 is TGTGCCAGTAGTGAGGGGCGGCTTGTCTCCTACGAGCAGTACTTC. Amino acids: CASSEGRLVSYEQYF. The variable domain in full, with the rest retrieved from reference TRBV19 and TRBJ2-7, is DGGITQSPKYLFRKEGQNVTLSCEQNLNHDAMYWYRQDPGQGLRLIYYSQIVNDFQKGDIAEGYSVSREKKESFPLTVTSAQKNPTAFYLCASSEGRLVSYEQYFGPGTRLTVT.

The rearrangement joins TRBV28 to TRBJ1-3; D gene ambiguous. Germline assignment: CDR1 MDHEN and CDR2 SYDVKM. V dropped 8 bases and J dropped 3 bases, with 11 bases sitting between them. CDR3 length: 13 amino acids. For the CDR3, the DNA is TGTGCCAGCCACAAATCAGGTGGAAACACCATATATTTT. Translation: CASHKSGGNTIYF.

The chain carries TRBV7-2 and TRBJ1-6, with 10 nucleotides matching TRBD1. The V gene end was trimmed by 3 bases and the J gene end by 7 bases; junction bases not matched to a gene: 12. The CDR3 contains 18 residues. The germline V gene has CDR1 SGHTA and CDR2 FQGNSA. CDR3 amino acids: CASSFLQGATGGNSPLHF. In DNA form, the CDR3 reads TGTGCCAGCAGCTTCCTCCAGGGGGCGACAGGGGGCAATTCACCCCTCCACTTT.

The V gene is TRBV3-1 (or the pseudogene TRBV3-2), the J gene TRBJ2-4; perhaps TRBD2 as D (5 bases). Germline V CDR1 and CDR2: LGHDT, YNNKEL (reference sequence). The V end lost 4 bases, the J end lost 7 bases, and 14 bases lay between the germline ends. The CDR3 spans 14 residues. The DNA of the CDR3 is TGTGCCAGCAGCCTCGAAGTCGGCGGGAACATTCAGTACTTC. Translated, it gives CASSLEVGGNIQYF.

The CDR3 protein is CASSLRGDRARYGYTF. CDR3 coding DNA: TGTGCCAGCAGCCTCCGAGGAGACAGGGCGAGGTATGGCTACACCTTC. This chain connects TRBV9 to TRBJ1-2; TRBD1 agrees at 7 bases. The CDR3 is 16 amino acids. V lost 4 bases, J lost 5 bases, and 14 bases stayed unmatched. Germline V CDR1 and CDR2: SGDLS, YYNGEE. The whole variable domain, filled in from reference TRBV9 and TRBJ1-2, reads DSGVTQTPKHLITATGQRVTLRCSPRSGDLSVYWYQQSLDQGLQFLIQYYNGEERAKGNILERFSAQQFPDLHSELNLSSLELGDSALYFCASSLRGDRARYGYTFGSGTRLTVV.

The CDR3 DNA reads TGTGCCAGCAGTTTAGGCCGGGACTGGGTAATGTATAGGTACGAGCAGTACTTC. The encoded protein is CASSLGRDWVMYRYEQYF. The chain has TRBV28 and TRBJ2-7; D may be TRBD2 (6 bases). The CDR3 runs to 18 residues. From germline, CDR1 is MDHEN and CDR2 SYDVKM. Trimming removed 2 bases at V and 4 bases at J, with 24 bases between.

The CDR3 bases are TGTGCCAGCTCACCAGTATCGGGCATCGGAGCTGAAGAGACCCAGTACTTC. It is translated as CASSPVSGIGAEETQYF. The chain combines TRBV18 with TRBJ2-5; D gene unclear. Looked up from germline, CDR1 is KGHSH and CDR2 is LQKENI. The V end lost 2 bases, the J end lost 3 bases, and 19 bases lay between the germline ends. The CDR3 has 17 amino acids.

Written as DNA, the CDR3 is TGTGCCAGCAGCTTAACGTTGATGGAGCAGTACTTC. Amino acids: CASSLTLMEQYF. The rearrangement joins TRBV7-9 to TRBJ2-7; unclear D gene. Germline-derived CDR1 and CDR2 are SEHNR and FQNEAQ (reference sequence). The CDR3 runs to 12 residues. Trimming removed 2 bases from V and 7 bases from J, with 9 bases in between.

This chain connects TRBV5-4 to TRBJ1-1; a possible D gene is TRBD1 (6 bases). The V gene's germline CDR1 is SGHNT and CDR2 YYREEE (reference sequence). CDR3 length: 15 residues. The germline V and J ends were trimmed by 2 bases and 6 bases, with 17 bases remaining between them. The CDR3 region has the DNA TGTGCCAGCAGCTTCCTAACAGGGTATCACGCTGAAGCTTTCTTT. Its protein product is CASSFLTGYHAEAFF.

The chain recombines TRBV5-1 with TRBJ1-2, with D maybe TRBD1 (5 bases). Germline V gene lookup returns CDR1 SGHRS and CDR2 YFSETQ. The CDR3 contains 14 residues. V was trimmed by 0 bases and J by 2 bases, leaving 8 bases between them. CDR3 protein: CASSLESGNYGYTF. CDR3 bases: TGCGCCAGCAGCTTGGAGTCAGGGAACTATGGCTACACCTTC.

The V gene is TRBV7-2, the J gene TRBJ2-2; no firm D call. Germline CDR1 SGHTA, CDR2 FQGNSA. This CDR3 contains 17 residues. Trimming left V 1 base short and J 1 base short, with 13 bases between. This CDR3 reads CASSLEVRSGNTGELFF. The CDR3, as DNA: TGTGCCAGCAGCTTAGAGGTTCGGTCCGGGAACACCGGGGAGCTGTTTTTT.

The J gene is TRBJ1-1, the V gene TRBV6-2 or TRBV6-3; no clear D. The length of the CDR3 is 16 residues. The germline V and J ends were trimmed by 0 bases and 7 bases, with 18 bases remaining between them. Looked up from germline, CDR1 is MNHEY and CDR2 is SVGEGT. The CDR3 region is CASSYSKDTPYDEAFF. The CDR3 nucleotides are TGTGCCAGCAGTTACTCGAAAGACACACCGTATGATGAAGCTTTCTTT.

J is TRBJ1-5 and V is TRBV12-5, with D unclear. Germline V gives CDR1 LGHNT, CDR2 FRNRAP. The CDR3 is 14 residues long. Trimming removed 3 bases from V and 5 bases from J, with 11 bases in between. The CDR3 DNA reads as TGTGCTAGTGGTTTCCCCCACCTTCATCAGCCCCAGCATTTT. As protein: CASGFPHLHQPQHF.

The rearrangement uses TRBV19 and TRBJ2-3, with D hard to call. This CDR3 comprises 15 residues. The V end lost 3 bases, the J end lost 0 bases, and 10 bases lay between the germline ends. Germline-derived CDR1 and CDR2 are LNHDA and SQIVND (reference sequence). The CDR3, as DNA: TGTGCCAGTAGTATTAATTGGGCTAGCACAGATACGCAGTATTTT. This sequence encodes CASSINWASTDTQYF.

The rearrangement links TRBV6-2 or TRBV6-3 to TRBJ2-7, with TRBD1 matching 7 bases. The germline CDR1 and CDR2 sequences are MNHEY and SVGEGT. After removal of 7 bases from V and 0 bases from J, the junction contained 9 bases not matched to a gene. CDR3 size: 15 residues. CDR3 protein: CASTPRQGSSYEQYF. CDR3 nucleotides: TGTGCCAGCACCCCTCGACAGGGTTCCTCCTACGAGCAGTACTTC.

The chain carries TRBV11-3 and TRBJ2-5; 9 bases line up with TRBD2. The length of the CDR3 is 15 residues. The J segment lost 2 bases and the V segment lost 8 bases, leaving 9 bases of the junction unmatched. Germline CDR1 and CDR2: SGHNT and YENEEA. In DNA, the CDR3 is TGTGCCAGCTATGCTAGCGGGACTTTACAAGAGACCCAGTACTTC. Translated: CASYASGTLQETQYF.

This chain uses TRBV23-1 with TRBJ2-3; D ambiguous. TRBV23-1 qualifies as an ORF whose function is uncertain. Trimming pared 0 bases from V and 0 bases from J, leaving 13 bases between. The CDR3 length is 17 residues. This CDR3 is CASSQSKVELSTDTQYF. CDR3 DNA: TGCGCCAGCAGTCAATCCAAGGTGGAGTTAAGCACAGATACGCAGTATTTT.